The 17 T cell receptor beta chains presented below share a single source sample, sequenced in a study of control samples from healthy donors and cancer patients. TCRdb keeps only in-frame clones here, not all; method: immunoSEQ multiplex PCR. The sample yields 90,000 or so clones, about 88% seen once. The sample consisted of PBMCs. The receptors here all came from a man aged 70 or older with lung cancer.

The J gene is TRBJ2-3, the V gene TRBV2; tentative D call: TRBD1 (6 bases). The germline V gene encodes CDR1 SNHLY and CDR2 FYNNEI. This CDR3 has 16 amino acids. V was clipped by 3 bases and J by 3 bases, with 16 bases between them. CDR3 protein: CASSDRGQGPTDTQYF. The CDR3 region has the DNA TGTGCCAGCAGTGACCGGGGTCAGGGGCCAACAGATACGCAGTATTTT.

The chain couples TRBV7-9 to TRBJ2-7; D might be TRBD1 or TRBD2, each matching 6 bases. CDR1 and CDR2 from the germline V gene are SEHNR and FQNEAQ (reference sequence). The CDR3 totals 15 residues. V was cut by 6 bases and J by 2 bases, with 17 bases left in between. As DNA, the CDR3 is TGTGCCAGCAGACCTAGTGGGGGGCAAGCCTACGAGCAGTACTTC. Protein sequence: CASRPSGGQAYEQYF.

This chain joins TRBV4-1 and TRBJ2-3; 16 bases map to TRBD2. Germline values: CDR1 MGHRA, CDR2 YSYEKL. J was trimmed by 1 base and V by 0 bases; bases with no gene match: 1. This CDR3 has 18 amino acids. CDR3 nucleotide sequence: TGCGCCAGCAGCCAAGAGGGACTAGCGGGGGGGCGCACAGATACGCAGTATTTT. This gives the protein CASSQEGLAGGRTDTQYF.

The gene calls are TRBV2 and TRBJ1-3; no clear D gene. CDR3 length: 14 residues. V lost 6 bases, J lost 2 bases, and 11 bases lay in between. The germline gives CDR1 SNHLY, CDR2 FYNNEI. The CDR3 bases are TGTGCCAGCAGGGGTGTGAGCGCTGGAAACACCATATATTTT. This sequence encodes CASRGVSAGNTIYF.

V usage is TRBV7-3 and J usage is TRBJ2-2; 7 bases align to TRBD1. This CDR3 has 15 amino acids. The germline V gene has CDR1 SGHTA and CDR2 FQGTGA. V dropped 5 bases and J dropped 0; count of bases not matched to a gene: 3. The CDR3 coding sequence is TGTGCCAGCAGCCGAGGGGGCCCGAACACCGGGGAGCTGTTTTTT. This translates into CASSRGGPNTGELFF.

The table lists this clone with a count of one. The chain carries TRBV15 and TRBJ2-1; the match to TRBD1 covers 8 bases. Germline V CDR1 and CDR2: LNHNV, YYDKDF (reference sequence). The V and J ends lost 0 bases and 8 bases, in that order; junction bases with no gene match: 15. CDR3 length equals 18 residues. CDR3 loop: CATSRESPAGGAGYEQFF. As DNA, the CDR3 is TGTGCCACCAGCAGAGAATCACCCGCAGGGGGCGCAGGTTATGAGCAGTTCTTC.

The chain carries TRBV19 and TRBJ1-6; D remains ambiguous. The CDR3 runs to 14 residues. Trimming removed 0 bases from V and 10 bases from J, with 10 bases in between. CDR1 and CDR2 (germline): LNHDA, SQIVND (reference sequence). The CDR3 DNA is TGTGCCAGTAGTATAGATCGTCGGTACTCACCCCTCCACTTT. Translating it yields CASSIDRRYSPLHF. Complete variable domain (other parts from reference TRBV19 and TRBJ1-6): DGGITQSPKYLFRKEGQNVTLSCEQNLNHDAMYWYRQDPGQGLRLIYYSQIVNDFQKGDIAEGYSVSREKKESFPLTVTSAQKNPTAFYLCASSIDRRYSPLHFGNGTRLTVT.

This chain links TRBV27 with TRBJ1-1, with a tentative D call TRBD1 (6 bases). The germline gives CDR1 MNHEY, CDR2 SMNVEV (reference sequence). The CDR3 runs to 13 residues. Trimming cost V 3 bases and J 5 bases, with 10 bases left between them. The DNA for the CDR3 is TGTGCCAGCAGTTTCTGGACAGAGACTGAAGCTTTCTTT. This translates into CASSFWTETEAFF.

The chain couples TRBV29-1 to TRBJ2-1, with no clear D. The germline V gene encodes CDR1 SQVTM and CDR2 ANQGSEA. V was pared by 5 bases and J by 3 bases, with 2 bases between. CDR3 length: 10 residues. In nucleotides, the CDR3 is TGCAGCGTTTTCTACAATGAGCAGTTCTTC. Amino acid sequence: CSVFYNEQFF.

The gene calls are TRBV7-8 and TRBJ2-5, with TRBD2 identical over 13 bases. The length of the CDR3 is 20 residues. Germline CDR1 and CDR2: SGHVS and FQNEAQ. J lost 2 bases, V lost 5 bases, and 17 bases had no gene match. The CDR3 is CASSLVGTSGTMHPQETQYF. Written as DNA, the CDR3 is TGTGCCAGCAGCCTCGTCGGGACTAGCGGGACTATGCACCCTCAAGAGACCCAGTACTTC.

This chain uses TRBV5-4 with TRBJ2-1; D possibly uses TRBD1 or TRBD2 (5 bases each). The CDR3 contains 15 residues. Per the germline V gene, CDR1 is SGHNT and CDR2 is YYREEE (reference sequence). V was clipped by 0 bases and J by 4 bases, with 11 bases between them. CDR3 DNA: TGTGCCAGCAGCTTGGAGGGGAGTCTATACAATGAGCAGTTCTTC. Its translation: CASSLEGSLYNEQFF.

This clone was picked up a small number of times. The V call is TRBV25-1, the J call TRBJ1-2, with 7 bases that match TRBD1. Germline lookup yields CDR1 MGHDK and CDR2 SYGVNS. V lost 3 bases and J lost 7; bases outside the gene matches: 11. CDR3 length: 15 residues. The CDR3 nucleotides are TGTGCCAGCAGTGAGACAGGGCTGTATCGCTCTGGCTACACCTTC. This codes for CASSETGLYRSGYTF.

The CDR3 DNA is TGCGCCAGCAGCCAAGGAGGAAACTCCTACGAGCAGTACTTC. As protein: CASSQGGNSYEQYF. This chain uses TRBV4-1 with TRBJ2-7; D remains unclear. V was trimmed by 1 base and J by 0 bases, leaving 7 bases between them. The CDR3 extends over 14 amino acids. CDR1 and CDR2 from the germline V gene are MGHRA and YSYEKL.

V is TRBV7-9 and J is TRBJ1-2, with 9 bases that match TRBD1. Trimming cost V 2 bases and J 2 bases; bases outside gene matches: 3. The germline V gene encodes CDR1 SEHNR and CDR2 FQNEAQ (reference sequence). This CDR3 has 15 residues. The CDR3 sequence is CASSLRDRVNYGYTF. CDR3 DNA: TGTGCCAGCAGCTTAAGGGACAGGGTAAACTATGGCTACACCTTC.

V gene TRBV11-2 combines with J gene TRBJ2-1; D unclear. CDR1 SGHAT and CDR2 FQNNGV come from the germline V gene. Trimming shortened V by 4 bases and J by 7 bases, and 8 bases separated the two germline ends. The CDR3 loop spans 12 amino acids. Here the CDR3 DNA reads TGTGCCAGCAGCTCCATCATGAATGAGCAGTTCTTC. The encoded protein is CASSSIMNEQFF.

The chain couples TRBV5-1 to TRBJ2-1; D might be TRBD2 (6 bases). The germline CDR1 and CDR2 sequences are SGHRS and YFSETQ. Between the trimmed V and J ends, which lost 4 bases and 5 bases, there was a span of 13 bases. There are 14 residues in the CDR3. CDR3 DNA: TGCGCCAGCAGCAACGGGGGAGACCACAATGAGCAGTTCTTC. Translation gives CASSNGGDHNEQFF.

The rearrangement joins TRBV30 to TRBJ1-2; D unresolved. The germline CDR1 and CDR2 sequences are GTSNPN and SVGIG (reference sequence). This CDR3 comprises 13 residues. Trimming took 3 bases from V and 4 from J, leaving 12 bases between them. The CDR3 region is CAWRRAEAYGYTF. The CDR3 coding sequence is TGTGCCTGGAGGAGAGCAGAGGCCTATGGCTACACCTTC.